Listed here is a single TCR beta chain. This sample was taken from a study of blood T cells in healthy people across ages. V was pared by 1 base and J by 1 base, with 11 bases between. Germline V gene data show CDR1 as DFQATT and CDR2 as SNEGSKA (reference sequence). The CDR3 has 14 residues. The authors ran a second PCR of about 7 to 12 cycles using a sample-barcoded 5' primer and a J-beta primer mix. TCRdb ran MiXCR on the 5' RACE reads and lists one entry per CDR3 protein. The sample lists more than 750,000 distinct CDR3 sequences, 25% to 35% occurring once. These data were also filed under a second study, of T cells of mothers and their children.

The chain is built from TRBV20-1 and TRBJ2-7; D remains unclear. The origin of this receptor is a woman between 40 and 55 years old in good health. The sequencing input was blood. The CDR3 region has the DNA TGCAGTGCTAGAGCCTCATTGGGGTCCTACGAGCAGTACTTC. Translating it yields CSARASLGSYEQYF.